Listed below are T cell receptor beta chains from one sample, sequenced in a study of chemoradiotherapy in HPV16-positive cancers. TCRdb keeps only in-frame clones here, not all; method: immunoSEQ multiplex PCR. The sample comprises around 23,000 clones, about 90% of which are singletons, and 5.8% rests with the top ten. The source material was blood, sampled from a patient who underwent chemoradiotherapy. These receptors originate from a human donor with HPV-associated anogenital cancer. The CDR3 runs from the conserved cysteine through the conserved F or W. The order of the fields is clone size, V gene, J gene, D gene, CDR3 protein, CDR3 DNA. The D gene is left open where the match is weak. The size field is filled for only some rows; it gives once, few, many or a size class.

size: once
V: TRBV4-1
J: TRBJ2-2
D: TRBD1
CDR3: CASSRDRVTGELFF
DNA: TGCGCCAGCAGCCGGGACAGGGTAACCGGGGAGCTGTTTTTT

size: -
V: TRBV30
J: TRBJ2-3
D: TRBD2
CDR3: CAWRAGLATQYF
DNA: TGTGCCTGGAGGGCGGGACTAGCTACGCAGTATTTT

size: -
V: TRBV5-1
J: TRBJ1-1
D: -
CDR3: CASIRGGGNTEAFF
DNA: TGCGCCAGCATACGCGGCGGGGGGAACACTGAAGCTTTCTTT

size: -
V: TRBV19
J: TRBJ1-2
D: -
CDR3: CASSIGGPRYGYTF
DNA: TGTGCCAGTAGTATCGGGGGACCTCGGTATGGCTACACCTTC

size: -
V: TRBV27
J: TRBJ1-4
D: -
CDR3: CASSIRQVGPEKLFF
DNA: TGTGCCAGCAGCATCCGCCAGGTGGGACCTGAAAAACTGTTTTTT

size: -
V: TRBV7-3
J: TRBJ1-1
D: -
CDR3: CASSSRGGYTEAFF
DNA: TGTGCCAGCAGCTCAAGGGGGGGGTACACTGAAGCTTTCTTT

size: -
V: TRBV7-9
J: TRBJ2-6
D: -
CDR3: CASSRSGGVDTGANVLTF
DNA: TGTGCCAGCAGCCGCTCAGGGGGGGTCGACACTGGGGCCAACGTCCTGACTTTC

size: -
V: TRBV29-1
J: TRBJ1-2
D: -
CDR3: CSVEDLRYGYTF
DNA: TGCAGCGTTGAAGATCTACGCTATGGCTACACCTTC

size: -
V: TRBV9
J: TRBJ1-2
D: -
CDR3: CASSPSFTSSYGYTF
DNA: TGTGCCAGCAGCCCCAGTTTTACCTCAAGTTATGGCTACACCTTC

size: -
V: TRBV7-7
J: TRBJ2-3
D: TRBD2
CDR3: CASSPNPGTSGSSTDTQYF
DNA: TGTGCCAGCAGCCCTAACCCCGGGACTAGCGGGAGCAGCACAGATACGCAGTATTTT

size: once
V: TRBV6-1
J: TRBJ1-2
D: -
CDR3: CASNQGNYGYTF
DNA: TGTGCCAGCAACCAGGGTAACTATGGCTACACCTTC

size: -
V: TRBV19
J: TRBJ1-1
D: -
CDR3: CASTWSGKGNTEAFF
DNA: TGTGCCAGTACCTGGTCGGGGAAAGGGAACACTGAAGCTTTCTTT

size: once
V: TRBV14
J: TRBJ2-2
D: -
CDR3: CASSRLGTNTGELFF
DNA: TGTGCCAGCAGCCGCCTTGGAACGAACACCGGGGAGCTGTTTTTT

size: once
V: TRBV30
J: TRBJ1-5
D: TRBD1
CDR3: CAWSRRQGRDQPQHF
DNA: TGTGCCTGGAGTCGGAGACAGGGTAGGGATCAGCCCCAGCATTTT

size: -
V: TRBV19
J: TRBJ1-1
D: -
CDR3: CASSIRSQVEAFF
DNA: TGTGCCAGTAGTATCAGGTCCCAGGTTGAAGCTTTCTTT

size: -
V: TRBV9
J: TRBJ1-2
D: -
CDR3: CASSANQGNEDGYTF
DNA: TGTGCCAGCAGCGCCAACCAGGGGAACGAGGATGGCTACACCTTC

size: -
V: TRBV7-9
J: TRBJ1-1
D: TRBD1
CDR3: CASRRTGRINTEAFF
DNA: TGTGCCAGCAGACGGACAGGCAGAATAAACACTGAAGCTTTCTTT

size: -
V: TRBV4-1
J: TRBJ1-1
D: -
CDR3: CASSQGPGATEAFF
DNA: TGCGCCAGCAGCCAAGGGCCAGGGGCCACTGAAGCTTTCTTT

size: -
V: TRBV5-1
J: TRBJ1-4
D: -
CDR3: CASSSQVSGTNEKLFF
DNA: TGCGCCAGCAGCTCACAGGTTTCGGGTACTAATGAAAAACTGTTTTTT

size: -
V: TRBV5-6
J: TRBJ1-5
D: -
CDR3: CASSLGMGSNQPQHF
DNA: TGTGCCAGCAGCTTGGGTATGGGGAGCAATCAGCCCCAGCATTTT

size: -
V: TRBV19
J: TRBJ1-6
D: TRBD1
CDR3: CASSTRGQGEGSPLHF
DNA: TGTGCCAGTAGTACCCGCGGACAGGGGGAGGGTTCACCCCTCCACTTT

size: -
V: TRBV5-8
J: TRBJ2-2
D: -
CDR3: CASSLGRITGELFF
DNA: TGTGCCAGCAGCTTGGGAAGGATCACCGGGGAGCTGTTTTTT

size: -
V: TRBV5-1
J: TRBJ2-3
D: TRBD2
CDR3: CASSLASGGIKVTDTQYF
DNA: TGCGCCAGCAGCTTGGCAAGCGGGGGCATTAAGGTCACAGATACGCAGTATTTT

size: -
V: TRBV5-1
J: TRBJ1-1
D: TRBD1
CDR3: CASSIDRANTEAFF
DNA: TGCGCCAGCAGCATCGACAGGGCGAACACTGAAGCTTTCTTT

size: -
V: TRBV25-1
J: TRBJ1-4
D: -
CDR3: CASSDRVNEKLFF
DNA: TGTGCCAGCAGTGATCGGGTTAATGAAAAACTGTTTTTT

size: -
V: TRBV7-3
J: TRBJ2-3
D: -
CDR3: CASSPNGGPNTQYF
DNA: TGTGCCAGCAGTCCGAACGGGGGGCCAAATACGCAGTATTTT

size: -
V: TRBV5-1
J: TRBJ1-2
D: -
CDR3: CASSLDPGVGGYGYTF
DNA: TGCGCCAGCAGCTTGGATCCAGGGGTAGGTGGCTATGGCTACACCTTC

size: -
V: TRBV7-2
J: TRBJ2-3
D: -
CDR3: CASSRTGSIADTQYF
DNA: TGTGCCAGCAGCCGTACAGGGAGTATCGCAGATACGCAGTATTTT

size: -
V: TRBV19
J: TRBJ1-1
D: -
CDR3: CASSITSETYTEAFF
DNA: TGTGCCAGTAGTATTACATCCGAGACCTACACTGAAGCTTTCTTT

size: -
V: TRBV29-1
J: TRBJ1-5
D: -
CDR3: CSVGSIPNQPQHF
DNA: TGCAGCGTTGGGTCCATCCCGAATCAGCCCCAGCATTTT

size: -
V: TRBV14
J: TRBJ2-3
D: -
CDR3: CASSRIRGPSGFADTQYF
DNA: TGTGCCAGCAGCCGAATTAGGGGTCCGAGTGGGTTTGCAGATACGCAGTATTTT

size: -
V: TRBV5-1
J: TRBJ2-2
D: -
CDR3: CASSSTPNTGELFF
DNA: TGCGCCAGCAGCTCGACACCCAACACCGGGGAGCTGTTTTTT

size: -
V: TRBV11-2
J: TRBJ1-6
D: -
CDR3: CASTQWGVNNSPLHF
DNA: TGTGCCAGCACCCAGTGGGGGGTTAATAATTCACCCCTCCACTTT

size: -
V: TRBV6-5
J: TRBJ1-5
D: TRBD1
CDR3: CASRTGQGRQPQHF
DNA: TGTGCCAGCAGAACCGGACAGGGGAGGCAGCCCCAGCATTTT

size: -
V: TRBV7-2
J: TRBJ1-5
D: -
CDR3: CASRPPHSNQPQHF
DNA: TGTGCCAGCAGACCCCCTCATAGCAATCAGCCCCAGCATTTT

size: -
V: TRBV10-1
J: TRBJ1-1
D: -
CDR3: CASSGPKQGVYTEAFF
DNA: TGCGCCAGCAGTGGACCGAAACAGGGTGTCTACACTGAAGCTTTCTTT

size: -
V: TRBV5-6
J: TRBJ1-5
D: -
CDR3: CASSLGPSKRGSNQPQHF
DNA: TGTGCCAGCAGCTTGGGTCCCAGTAAGAGGGGTAGCAATCAGCCCCAGCATTTT